This is a list of T cell receptor beta chains from one sample in a study of control samples from healthy donors and cancer patients. The table came from immunoSEQ multiplex PCR; TCRdb's copy has only in-frame clones and leaves some out. The repertoire holds approximately 160,000 clones, with around 92% as singletons. The specimen was blood. The receptors derive from a woman aged 40 to 50 in good health. Each CDR3 is given with its conserved first and last residue. A D gene is named only where the DNA matches it firmly. The listing skips clone size in some rows; elsewhere it reads once, few, many or a size class.

size	V	D	J	DNA	CDR3
NA	TRBV7-6	NA	TRBJ1-3	TGTGCCAGCAGCTTAGCGGTAGCGGGGATCTCTGGAAACACCATATATTTT	CASSLAVAGISGNTIYF
NA	TRBV5-6	NA	TRBJ2-7	TGTGCCAGCAGCTTGGGACAGTACTACGAGCAGTACTTC	CASSLGQYYEQYF
NA	TRBV18	TRBD1	TRBJ1-1	TGTGCCAGCTCGTCGACAGGGGGAGGAATGAACACTGAAGCTTTCTTT	CASSSTGGGMNTEAFF
once	TRBV12-3/TRBV12-4	NA	TRBJ1-6	TGTGCCAGCAGTCCAGGTTATAATTCACCCCTCCACTTT	CASSPGYNSPLHF
NA	TRBV28	TRBD1	TRBJ1-2	TGTGCCAGCAGTGGACAGGGGGCTACTAACTATGGCTACACCTTC	CASSGQGATNYGYTF
NA	TRBV13	NA	TRBJ1-1	TGTGCCAGCAGCTTGATGGGAGGGACTGAAGCTTTCTTT	CASSLMGGTEAFF
NA	TRBV6-4	NA	TRBJ1-2	TGTGCCAGCAGTGACTCGATGATTAGTGGCTACACCTTC	CASSDSMISGYTF
NA	TRBV19	NA	TRBJ1-1	TGTGCCAGTACCCAATGGTGGCAGGGGCGCTTCACGAACACTGAAGCTTTCTTT	CASTQWWQGRFTNTEAFF
NA	TRBV5-1	NA	TRBJ1-4	TGCGCCAGCAGATCTAGGGGCTTTGATGAAAAACTGTTTTTT	CASRSRGFDEKLFF
NA	TRBV10-3	NA	TRBJ2-2	TGTGCCATCAGTGAGCGGGGGAATACCGGGGAGCTGTTTTTT	CAISERGNTGELFF
NA	TRBV6-5	NA	TRBJ2-7	TGTGCCACCTATGAAACAGGGCACTCCTACGAGCAGTACTTC	CATYETGHSYEQYF
once	TRBV6-1	NA	TRBJ2-1	TGTGCCAGCAGTGAAAAGTCCGAAGGGAATGAGCAGTTCTTC	CASSEKSEGNEQFF
NA	TRBV7-2	NA	TRBJ1-2	TGTGCCAGCAGCCTCACCGGGACGGTGGATGGCTACACCTTC	CASSLTGTVDGYTF
NA	TRBV3-1/TRBV3-2	NA	TRBJ1-3	TGTGCCAGCAGCCAAGCAATTGACTATCCCCGAAACACCATATATTTT	CASSQAIDYPRNTIYF
NA	TRBV20-1	NA	TRBJ1-1	TGCAGTGCTCCAGGGGCCACTGAAGCTTTCTTT	CSAPGATEAFF
NA	TRBV4-1	NA	TRBJ1-2	TGCGCCAGCAGCCAAGATCTAGGGGGGCAGGGCGGCTACACCTTC	CASSQDLGGQGGYTF
NA	TRBV3-1/TRBV3-2	TRBD1	TRBJ1-2	TGTGCCAGCAGCCACGACAGGGCCAACTATGGCTACACCTTC	CASSHDRANYGYTF
NA	TRBV11-2	NA	TRBJ1-2	TGTGCCAGCAGCTCCCAGGCGGGGAACTATGGCTACACCTTC	CASSSQAGNYGYTF
NA	TRBV19	NA	TRBJ1-5	TGTGCCAGTAGACCGGGAGAAAAAGGCCAGCCCCAGCATTTT	CASRPGEKGQPQHF
NA	TRBV11-2	NA	TRBJ2-3	TGTGCCAGCAGCTTAGAAGGTTGGACGGGCACAGATACGCAGTATTTT	CASSLEGWTGTDTQYF